A selection of T cell receptor beta chains follows, all from one sample in a study of CXCR3-negative and CXCR3-positive naive CD8 T cells. TCRdb reprocessed the 5' RACE reads and reports one entry per CDR3 protein, with no DNA. Recorded for this sample: tens of thousands of distinct CDR3 sequences. The specimen was naive CXCR3- CD8+ T cells from blood. These receptors came from a human donor in good health. Some clones in this sample may be carry-over from other donors' samples. CDR3s include the opening cysteine and the closing phenylalanine or tryptophan. Clone size is shown for a subset of rows, as once, few, many or a class of expanded clone.

v_gene,j_gene,abundance,len,CDR3aa
TRBV2,TRBJ2-5,.,13,CAMHGGRAETQYF
TRBV7-6,TRBJ1-2,.,11,CASSSVSGYTF
TRBV6-2/TRBV6-3,TRBJ2-1,.,17,CASSYGAGGGSYNEQFF
TRBV25-1,TRBJ1-4,.,19,CASKFGQGVIKKANEKLFF
TRBV13,TRBJ2-1,.,13,CASSPLQGDEQFF
TRBV28,TRBJ2-3,.,15,CASSLGGSWTDTQYF
TRBV12-3/TRBV12-4,TRBJ1-2,.,13,CASSDSTVSGYTF
TRBV5-6,TRBJ2-1,.,15,CASGPPREADNEQFF
TRBV29-1,TRBJ1-1,.,13,CSVDGQGWTEAFF
TRBV20-1,TRBJ2-1,.,12,CSARVRGNEQFF
TRBV5-1,TRBJ2-7,.,15,CASHVTSGRSDEQYF
TRBV7-6,TRBJ2-2,.,14,CASRHRGKSGELFF
TRBV7-6,TRBJ2-3,.,15,CASFRTSGGGDTQYF
TRBV4-1,TRBJ1-6,.,20,CASSLLQAQGSGSYNSPLHF
TRBV6-6,TRBJ1-2,.,13,CASNSDSSYGYTF
TRBV25-1,TRBJ1-6,.,17,CASSESAVWDLNSPLHF
TRBV25-1,TRBJ2-3,.,18,CASSEYYWGLNRTDTQYF
TRBV12-5,TRBJ2-4,.,11,CASGVENIQYF
TRBV29-1,TRBJ2-1,.,13,CSVGGGAGNEQFF
TRBV4-2,TRBJ2-2,.,15,CASSEQEADTGELFF
TRBV12-3/TRBV12-4,TRBJ2-1,.,15,CASIQAGGPYNEQFF
TRBV4-3,TRBJ1-2,medium-sized,15,CASSQGVQGNYGYTF
TRBV28,TRBJ2-7,.,14,CASSFGLGSYEQYF
TRBV6-5,TRBJ2-1,.,15,CASNPLAGAADEQFF
TRBV4-3,TRBJ1-4,.,16,CASSLAGATTNEKLFF
TRBV14,TRBJ2-7,.,15,CASSQEGDRGYEQYF
TRBV6-2/TRBV6-3,TRBJ2-1,.,13,CASSYSGMNEQFF
TRBV18,TRBJ2-1,.,17,CASSLDPGLAGEFEQFF
TRBV4-1,TRBJ1-4,.,16,CASSPHQSATNEKLFF
TRBV29-1,TRBJ2-3,.,16,CSVEGMPGGSTDTQYF
TRBV5-1,TRBJ2-1,.,11,CASRGYNEQFF
TRBV24-1,TRBJ2-2,.,15,CATSDLEGDTGELFF
TRBV5-1,TRBJ2-1,.,14,CASSPILAGEEQFF
TRBV29-1,TRBJ2-7,.,11,CSVGSENEQYF
TRBV12-3/TRBV12-4,TRBJ2-7,.,14,CASSHPPGDYEQYF
TRBV28,TRBJ2-5,.,14,CASSLSETKETQYF
TRBV30,TRBJ1-4,medium-sized,15,CAWSVFFATNEKLFF
TRBV20-1,TRBJ2-7,.,14,CSATEYVVSAEQYF
TRBV10-3,TRBJ2-1,.,14,CAIKVSSGGNEQFF
TRBV4-3,TRBJ1-1,.,11,CATWQNTEAFF
TRBV14,TRBJ2-1,.,16,CASSQVEFELYNEQFF
TRBV28,TRBJ2-1,.,15,CASLPSGRTGNEQFF
TRBV4-3,TRBJ2-7,.,13,CASSQFEGYEQYF
TRBV18,TRBJ2-5,.,14,CASSPQGFQETQYF
TRBV25-1,TRBJ2-7,.,14,CASSESKSSYEQYF
TRBV6-5,TRBJ2-5,.,15,CASSANEGVTETQYF
TRBV29-1,TRBJ2-1,.,14,CSVEEGSEYNEQFF
TRBV7-3,TRBJ2-7,.,13,CASSLTGGFEQYF
TRBV4-1,TRBJ2-1,.,15,CASSLGGRSYNEQFF
TRBV14,TRBJ2-3,.,17,CASSQELTSGETDTQYF
TRBV7-8,TRBJ2-1,.,14,CASNPQGPGNEQFF
TRBV10-3,TRBJ1-5,.,15,CAISESWGGDQPQHF
TRBV7-9,TRBJ2-3,.,13,CASSLVPLDTQYF
TRBV20-1,TRBJ2-7,.,14,CSAKAPWGTYEQYF
TRBV5-5,TRBJ2-7,.,16,CASSLGGLTLNYEQYF
TRBV5-1,TRBJ2-1,.,14,CASSLGILAYEQFF